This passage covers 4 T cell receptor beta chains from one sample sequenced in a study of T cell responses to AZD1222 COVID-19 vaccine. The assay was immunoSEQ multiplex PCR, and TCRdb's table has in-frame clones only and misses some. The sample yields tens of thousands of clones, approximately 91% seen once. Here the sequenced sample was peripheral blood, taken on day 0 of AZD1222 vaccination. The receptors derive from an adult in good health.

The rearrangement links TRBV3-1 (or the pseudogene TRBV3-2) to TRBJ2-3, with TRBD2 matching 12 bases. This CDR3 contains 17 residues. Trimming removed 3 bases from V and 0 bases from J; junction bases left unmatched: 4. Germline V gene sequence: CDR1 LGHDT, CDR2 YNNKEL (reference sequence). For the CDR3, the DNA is TGTGCCAGCAGCCATCGTCTAGCGGGGGGGAGCACAGATACGCAGTATTTT. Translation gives CASSHRLAGGSTDTQYF.

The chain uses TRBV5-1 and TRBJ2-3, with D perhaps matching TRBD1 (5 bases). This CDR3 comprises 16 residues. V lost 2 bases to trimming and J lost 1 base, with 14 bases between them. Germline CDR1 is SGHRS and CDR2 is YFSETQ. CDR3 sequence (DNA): TGCGCCAGCAGCTTCAGGGAAGGGTCGGGCACAGATACGCAGTATTTT. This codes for CASSFREGSGTDTQYF.

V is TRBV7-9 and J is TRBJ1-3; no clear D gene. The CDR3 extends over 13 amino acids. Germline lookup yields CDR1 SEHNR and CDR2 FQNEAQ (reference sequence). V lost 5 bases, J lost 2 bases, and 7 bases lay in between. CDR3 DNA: TGTGCCAGCAGCCGCGGTGCTGGAAACACCATATATTTT. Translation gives CASSRGAGNTIYF.

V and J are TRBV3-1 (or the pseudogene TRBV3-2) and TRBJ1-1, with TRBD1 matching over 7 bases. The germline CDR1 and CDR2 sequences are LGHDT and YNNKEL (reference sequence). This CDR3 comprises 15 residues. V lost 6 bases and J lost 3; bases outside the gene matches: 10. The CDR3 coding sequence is TGTGCCAGCAGTCGCAGGGGGGCGCCCGACACTGAAGCTTTCTTT. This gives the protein CASSRRGAPDTEAFF.